Sequencing of this TCR beta chain was carried out in a study of blood T cell repertoires in COVID-19. At the level of the study: The cDNA or gDNA used as material had been derived from T cells, B-cell-depleted T cells, or PBMCs.

CDR3 length: 13 amino acids. From germline, CDR1 is KGHDR and CDR2 SFDVKD. V was pared by 3 bases and J by 5 bases, with 9 bases between. Seattle-derived patients entered the study during active infection and were followed longitudinally. In the study's own analysis: How many nucleated cells were present was estimated from reference gene primer amplification. Clones were read by immunoSEQ multiplex PCR, and TCRdb kept only the in-frame ones, dropping some. V and J calls and clone size follow that table, whereas D and trimming were derived from the DNA. Of some 200,000 clones listed, 70% to 90% are singletons.

The clonotype comes from an older woman with COVID-19, enrolled during active disease. J is TRBJ1-1 and V is TRBV24-1; no firm D call. The specimen was peripheral blood. CDR3 loop: CATSDVWRTEAFF. CDR3 DNA sequence: TGTGCCACCAGTGATGTCTGGAGAACTGAAGCTTTCTTT.